The 32 T cell receptor beta chains in this list originate from one sample, sequenced in a study of OX40 agonist ivuxolimab in advanced cancers. The method behind the library was the immunoSEQ multiplex PCR assay. In its TCRdb copy, this immuneACCESS table keeps in-frame sequences only and misses some clones. Where compared with another copy, unresolved V genes explain less than half of these, and the others have no known cause. Here the sample has around 78,000 clones; 81% occur a single time. The ten largest clones add up to approximately 4.6% of the sample. The material sequenced was CD4+ or CD8+ T cells sorted from blood, taken in a trial of the OX40 agonist ivuxolimab. The origin of the receptors is an adult with an advanced solid tumor such as melanoma, head and neck, liver or kidney cancer.

V and J are TRBV2 and TRBJ1-5; no definite D call. Germline-derived CDR1 and CDR2 are SNHLY and FYNNEI. V dropped 8 bases and J dropped 4 bases, with 15 bases sitting between them. The CDR3 runs 14 residues. The CDR3 protein is CASGKTVANQPQHF. The CDR3 nucleotides are TGTGCCAGCGGTAAAACAGTAGCAAATCAGCCCCAGCATTTT.

This clone was seen a few times. The chain combines TRBV30 with TRBJ1-2; possible D gene TRBD1, 5 bases. Germline CDR1 is GTSNPN and CDR2 is SVGIG (reference sequence). V gave up 5 bases and J gave up 8 bases, with 12 bases separating them. The CDR3 covers 11 residues. Written as DNA, the CDR3 is TGTGCCTGGTTTCGGGGGGGAGGCTACACCTTC. Translation gives CAWFRGGGYTF.

Comment on this clone: The same CDR3 can be traced to other DNA sequences in this sample. V and J are TRBV7-2 and TRBJ2-5, with D perhaps TRBD1 (5 bases). CDR3 length: 12 residues. Deletions cut 2 bases from V and 5 bases from J, with 6 bases between. Germline V gives CDR1 SGHTA, CDR2 FQGNSA. The CDR3 region has the DNA TGTGCCAGCAGCTTAAACAGGGAGACCCAGTACTTC. The encoded protein is CASSLNRETQYF.

The chain uses TRBV5-4 and TRBJ2-3, with D possibly being TRBD1 or TRBD2 (5 bases each). The germline V gene encodes CDR1 SGHNT and CDR2 YYREEE (reference sequence). V dropped 2 bases and J dropped 5 bases, with 18 bases sitting between them. The CDR3 runs 16 residues. CDR3: CASSLALGDPGDTQYF. CDR3 in DNA: TGTGCCAGCAGCTTAGCGCTGGGGGACCCGGGAGATACGCAGTATTTT.

The rearrangement links TRBV19 to TRBJ1-2; 10 nucleotides align to TRBD1. Germline assignment: CDR1 LNHDA and CDR2 SQIVND (reference sequence). The CDR3 is made up of 14 amino acids. The ends lost 6 bases at V and 2 bases at J; junction bases unmatched: 3. CDR3 residues: CASRKTGGNYGYTF. Here the CDR3 DNA reads TGTGCCAGTAGGAAGACAGGGGGCAACTATGGCTACACCTTC.

The V gene is TRBV27, the J gene TRBJ2-7; TRBD2 matches at 8 bases. J lost 4 bases, V lost 4 bases, and 9 bases had no gene match. The CDR3 sequence is 15 residues long. The germline CDR1 and CDR2 sequences are MNHEY and SMNVEV (reference sequence). CDR3 loop: CASSSLGSGVYEQYF. In DNA form, the CDR3 reads TGTGCCAGCAGTTCCCTGGGTAGCGGGGTATACGAGCAGTACTTC.

The chain carries TRBV6-6 and TRBJ2-7; D is unclear. Trimming took off 5 bases at V and 0 bases at J, with 8 bases between the two ends. The CDR3 is 13 amino acids. Germline CDR1 is MNHNY and CDR2 is SVGAGI (reference sequence). The CDR3 protein is CASSDLVSYEQYF. The CDR3 coding sequence is TGTGCCAGCAGTGATCTAGTCTCCTACGAGCAGTACTTC.

This chain's CDR3 is CASSEPLGQPTGELFF. The CDR3 nucleotides are TGTGCCAGCAGTGAGCCTCTGGGACAGCCAACCGGGGAGCTGTTTTTT. The chain couples TRBV2 to TRBJ2-2, with 7 bases identical to TRBD1. Germline lookup yields CDR1 SNHLY and CDR2 FYNNEI. J gave up 5 bases and V 3 bases, and 9 bases lay outside the gene matches. The CDR3 totals 16 residues.

The chain employs TRBV5-1 and TRBJ1-3; D possibly corresponds to TRBD1 (5 bases). V lost 0 bases and J 4 bases, leaving 11 bases between the germline ends. CDR3 length equals 15 residues. The germline CDR1 and CDR2 sequences are SGHRS and YFSETQ. CDR3 sequence (DNA): TGCGCCAGCAGCTTGGGGTCGGGGGACGGAAACACCATATATTTT. It encodes CASSLGSGDGNTIYF.

V is TRBV19 and J is TRBJ2-1; 10 nucleotides match TRBD2. The CDR3 runs 15 residues. The V segment lost 7 bases and the J segment 7 bases; nucleotides outside the gene matches: 10. Looked up from germline, CDR1 is LNHDA and CDR2 is SQIVND (reference sequence). CDR3 sequence reads: CASTIAGGPTNEQFF. In nucleotides, the CDR3 is TGTGCCAGTACGATAGCGGGAGGCCCTACTAATGAGCAGTTCTTC.

This rearrangement joins TRBV11-2 to TRBJ2-3; weak D call: TRBD1 (6 bases). The CDR3 has 14 residues. Trimming took 5 bases from V and 6 from J, leaving 15 bases between them. CDR1 SGHAT and CDR2 FQNNGV come from the germline V gene. The DNA of the CDR3 is TGTGCCAGCAGCCCCAGGGGTTGGAGGGATACGCAGTATTTT. As protein: CASSPRGWRDTQYF.

This chain connects TRBV5-8 to TRBJ1-5; 9 bases are a match to TRBD1. From germline, CDR1 is SGHTS and CDR2 YDEGEE. After removal of 4 bases from V and 1 base from J, the junction contained 3 bases not matched to a gene. The CDR3 sequence is 15 residues long. CDR3 bases: TGTGCCAGCAGCCGGACAGGGGTAAGCAATCAGCCCCAGCATTTT. Its translation is CASSRTGVSNQPQHF.

The V gene is TRBV6-5, the J gene TRBJ1-6; D call uncertain. V gave up 5 bases and J gave up 7 bases, with 9 bases separating them. The CDR3 contains 13 residues. The germline V gene encodes CDR1 MNHEY and CDR2 SVGAGI. CDR3 DNA sequence: TGTGCCAGCAGTGAAAGGGAGAATTCACCCCTCCACTTT. This codes for CASSERENSPLHF.

The chain is built from TRBV2 and TRBJ1-5; 12 nucleotides line up with TRBD1. The CDR3 is made up of 16 amino acids. The V gene's germline CDR1 is SNHLY and CDR2 FYNNEI. Trimming cost V 4 bases and J 6 bases; bases outside gene matches: 7. CDR3 region: CASSAGTGGSRQPQHF. DNA of the CDR3: TGTGCCAGCAGTGCCGGGACAGGGGGCTCGCGTCAGCCCCAGCATTTT. Complete variable domain (other parts from reference TRBV2 and TRBJ1-5): EPEVTQTPSHQVTQMGQEVILRCVPISNHLYFYWYRQILGQKVEFLVSFYNNEISEKSEIFDDQFSVERPDGSNFTLKIRSTKLEDSAMYFCASSAGTGGSRQPQHFGDGTRLSIL.

V usage is TRBV5-1 and J usage is TRBJ2-1, with a possible D match to TRBD1 (6 bases). Germline CDR1 SGHRS, CDR2 YFSETQ. CDR3 size: 13 residues. V lost 4 bases, J lost 5 bases, and 10 bases lay in between. The CDR3 here is CASSVTGHNEQFF. The CDR3 DNA follows: TGCGCCAGCAGCGTGACAGGTCACAATGAGCAGTTCTTC.

The chain has TRBV9 and TRBJ2-1; D is ambiguous. The germline V and J ends were trimmed by 0 bases and 7 bases, with 5 bases remaining between them. The CDR3 consists of 12 residues. From germline, CDR1 is SGDLS and CDR2 YYNGEE. The CDR3 is CASSVDPNEQFF. The CDR3 nucleotides read TGTGCCAGCAGCGTAGACCCTAATGAGCAGTTCTTC.

The chain employs TRBV7-2 and TRBJ2-7; no clear D gene. V lost 5 bases and J 2 bases, leaving 16 bases between the germline ends. The CDR3 runs to 15 residues. Per germline, CDR1 SGHTA and CDR2 FQGNSA. This chain's CDR3 is CASSHGALFAYEQYF. The CDR3 bases are TGTGCCAGCAGCCACGGAGCGCTTTTCGCCTACGAGCAGTACTTC.

V is TRBV5-1 and J is TRBJ2-2, with D perhaps matching TRBD2 (7 bases). Germline CDR1 is SGHRS and CDR2 is YFSETQ. Trimming took 2 bases from V and 2 from J, leaving 13 bases between them. The CDR3 runs to 16 residues. The CDR3 region is CASSFGRTVNTGELFF. The CDR3, as DNA: TGCGCCAGCAGCTTCGGGAGGACAGTCAACACCGGGGAGCTGTTTTTT.

This chain uses TRBV6-5 with TRBJ2-1; the D is unclear. CDR3 size: 14 residues. In germline, CDR1 is MNHEY, CDR2 SVGAGI. Trimming took 0 bases from V and 8 from J, leaving 11 bases between them. DNA of the CDR3: TGTGCCAGCAGTTACTCGAGTAACGAGGATGAGCAGTTCTTC. Protein: CASSYSSNEDEQFF.

The rearrangement links TRBV19 to TRBJ2-1; the D is unclear. The CDR3 totals 13 residues. Per germline, CDR1 LNHDA and CDR2 SQIVND (reference sequence). V was cut by 5 bases and J by 7 bases, with 12 bases left in between. The CDR3 nucleotides read TGTGCCAGTAGTTTTAGCCCTGGGAATGAGCAGTTCTTC. Residues: CASSFSPGNEQFF.

The chain links TRBV11-2 to TRBJ1-1, with a tentative D call TRBD1 (5 bases). CDR3 length: 11 amino acids. V lost 8 bases, J lost 5 bases, and 9 bases lay in between. CDR1 and CDR2 from the germline V gene are SGHAT and FQNNGV. The CDR3 spells CASSGGTEAFF. CDR3 nucleotide sequence: TGTGCCAGCTCGGGGGGGACTGAAGCTTTCTTT. Filled out from reference TRBV11-2 and TRBJ1-1, the complete variable domain reads EAGVAQSPRYKIIEKRQSVAFWCNPISGHATLYWYQQILGQGPKLLIQFQNNGVVDDSQLPKDRFSAERLKGVDSTLKIQPAKLEDSAVYLCASSGGTEAFFGQGTRLTVV.

The J gene is TRBJ1-1, the V gene TRBV5-6; 8 nucleotides line up with TRBD1. V shed 2 bases, J shed 1 base, and the junction held 10 bases outside the gene matches. Germline loops: CDR1 SGHDT, CDR2 YYEEEE. This CDR3 is built from 17 residues. DNA for the CDR3: TGTGCCAGCAGCTTAAATCAGGGGGCTTTTACGAACACTGAAGCTTTCTTT. Translated, it gives CASSLNQGAFTNTEAFF.

The chain links TRBV30 to TRBJ1-2, with a possible D match to TRBD1 (5 bases). CDR1 and CDR2 (germline): GTSNPN, SVGIG (reference sequence). CDR3 size: 12 residues. Trimming cost V 8 bases and J 4 bases, with 14 bases left between them. Here the CDR3 reads CAGYGTSYGYTF. As DNA, the CDR3 is TGTGCCGGCTACGGGACTAGCTATGGCTACACCTTC. Supplemented by reference TRBV30 and TRBJ1-2, the full variable domain reads SQTIHQWPATLVQPVGSPLSLECTVEGTSNPNLYWYRQAAGRGLQLLFYSVGIGQISSEVPQNLSASRPQDRQFILSSKKLLLSDSGFYLCAGYGTSYGYTFGSGTRLTVV.

This clone was counted a few times. In DNA form, the CDR3 reads TGTGCCAGCAGCTATGACAGTGAAGCTTTCTTT. Translation gives CASSYDSEAFF. The chain links TRBV2 to TRBJ1-1, with a possible D match to TRBD1 (5 bases). V was clipped by 6 bases and J by 7 bases, with 9 bases between them. The CDR3 has 11 amino acids. Germline V lookup: CDR1 SNHLY, CDR2 FYNNEI.

The rearrangement joins TRBV5-1 to TRBJ1-1; D gene ambiguous. Germline CDR1 reads SGHRS; CDR2 reads YFSETQ. This CDR3 region has 15 residues. V lost 4 bases to trimming and J lost 0 bases, with 13 bases between them. CDR3 DNA: TGCGCCAGCAGCCCTGAAGCAACCATGAACACTGAAGCTTTCTTT. This gives the protein CASSPEATMNTEAFF.

The chain employs TRBV28 and TRBJ2-3; D is unclear. Trimming left V 2 bases short and J 1 base short, with 10 bases between. This CDR3 comprises 15 residues. In germline, CDR1 is MDHEN, CDR2 SYDVKM. CDR3: CASSLEARGTDTQYF. The CDR3 region has the DNA TGTGCCAGCAGTTTAGAGGCCCGAGGCACAGATACGCAGTATTTT.

V and J are TRBV19 and TRBJ2-1; possibly TRBD2 for D (6 bases). The ends were cut back, 3 bases at V and 0 bases at J, with 15 bases in the middle. CDR1 LNHDA and CDR2 SQIVND come from the germline V gene (reference sequence). The CDR3 sequence is 17 residues long. Written as DNA, the CDR3 is TGTGCCAGTAGTATTTGGAGGGCCGCGAGCTCCTACAATGAGCAGTTCTTC. Translated, it gives CASSIWRAASSYNEQFF.

The chain couples TRBV2 to TRBJ1-3; D is unresolved. The CDR3 has 14 residues. With 2 bases removed from V and 2 bases from J, the gap between germline ends came to 7 bases. Germline V gene data show CDR1 as SNHLY and CDR2 as FYNNEI. CDR3 bases: TGTGCCAGCAGTGAATACCAGGCTGGAAACACCATATATTTT. Translation gives CASSEYQAGNTIYF.

This chain links TRBV5-4 with TRBJ1-2; 7 bases are a match to TRBD1. The CDR3 loop spans 14 amino acids. V was clipped by 4 bases and J by 0 bases; unmatched bases: 3. Per the germline V gene, CDR1 is SGHNT and CDR2 is YYREEE (reference sequence). CDR3 residues: CASSLTGSNYGYTF. CDR3 sequence (DNA): TGTGCCAGCAGCCTGACAGGGTCTAACTATGGCTACACCTTC.

The chain recombines TRBV5-1 with TRBJ1-4; D remains unclear. The CDR3 spans 13 residues. V lost 2 bases and J lost 7, with 9 bases in between. CDR1 and CDR2 from the germline V gene are SGHRS and YFSETQ. CDR3 amino acids: CASSLLGGEKLFF. In DNA, the CDR3 is TGCGCCAGCAGCTTATTGGGCGGTGAAAAACTGTTTTTT.

CDR3 DNA sequence: TGTGCCAGCTCAGCCACAGGGGGTAATAATGGCTACACCTTC. This sequence encodes CASSATGGNNGYTF. This chain connects TRBV18 to TRBJ1-2; TRBD1 matches at 8 bases. CDR3 length: 14 amino acids. CDR1 is KGHSH and CDR2 is LQKENI in the germline V gene. V was pared by 5 bases and J by 6 bases, with 8 bases of the junction left unmatched.

By its share, this clone is medium-sized. The chain links TRBV30 to TRBJ1-1; D gene uncertain. The ends were cut back, 1 base at V and 12 bases at J, with 9 bases in the middle. Germline V gene sequence: CDR1 GTSNPN, CDR2 SVGIG (reference sequence). There are 10 residues in the CDR3. The CDR3 region is CAWSGPFPFF. The CDR3 DNA sequence: TGTGCCTGGAGTGGCCCTTTCCCTTTCTTT.